This TCR beta chain was identified during a study of blood T cell repertoires in COVID-19. As for the study in general: COVID-19 samples, acute and convalescent, were from the United States, Italy and Spain.

Clones were read by immunoSEQ multiplex PCR, and TCRdb kept only the in-frame ones, dropping some. Among under 350,000 clones, roughly 91% were seen once, and the ten largest hold about 4.6%. Germline loops: CDR1 LNHDA, CDR2 SQIVND (reference sequence). The junction had 8 bases not matched to a gene; V was cut back by 4 bases and J by 6 bases. This CDR3 spans 15 amino acids. This chain connects TRBV19 to TRBJ2-7, with 11 positions matching TRBD1. This TCR was sampled from a man aged 35 to 55 with acute or convalescent COVID-19. The specimen was peripheral blood. CDR3 residues: CASSTTGTGGFEQYF. In nucleotides, the CDR3 is TGTGCCAGTAGTACCACCGGGACAGGGGGTTTCGAGCAGTACTTC. The variable domain in full, with the rest retrieved from reference TRBV19 and TRBJ2-7, is DGGITQSPKYLFRKEGQNVTLSCEQNLNHDAMYWYRQDPGQGLRLIYYSQIVNDFQKGDIAEGYSVSREKKESFPLTVTSAQKNPTAFYLCASSTTGTGGFEQYFGPGTRLTVT.